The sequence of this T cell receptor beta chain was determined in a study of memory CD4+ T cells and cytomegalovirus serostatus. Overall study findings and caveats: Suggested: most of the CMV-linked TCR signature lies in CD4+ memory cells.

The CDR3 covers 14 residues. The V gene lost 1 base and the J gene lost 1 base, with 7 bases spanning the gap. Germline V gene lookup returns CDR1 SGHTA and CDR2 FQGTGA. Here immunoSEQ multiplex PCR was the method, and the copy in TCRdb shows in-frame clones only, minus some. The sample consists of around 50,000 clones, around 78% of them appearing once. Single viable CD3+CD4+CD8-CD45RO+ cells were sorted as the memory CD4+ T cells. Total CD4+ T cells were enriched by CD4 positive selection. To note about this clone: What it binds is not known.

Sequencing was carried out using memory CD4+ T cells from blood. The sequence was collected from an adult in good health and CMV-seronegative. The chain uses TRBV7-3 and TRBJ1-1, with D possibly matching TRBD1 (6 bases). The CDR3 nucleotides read TGTGCCAGCAGCTTAAAGGGGGGGAACACTGAAGCTTTCTTT. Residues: CASSLKGGNTEAFF.